This T cell receptor beta chain was recovered during a study of cytomegalovirus exposure and HLA in healthy donors. This CDR3 has 15 amino acids. J lost 4 bases, V lost 1 base, and 4 bases had no gene match. Germline CDR1 LNHDA, CDR2 SQIVND (reference sequence). This clone was seen only once. PCR involved 60 Vbeta and 13 Jbeta primers. TCRdb's copy holds only in-frame clones and misses some; the assay was immunoSEQ multiplex PCR. Of approximately 210,000 clones detected, 81% appear once; the ten largest clones hold about 1.8%. The clonotype originates from a young man in good health and CMV-seronegative. Sequenced sample: PBMCs. The V gene is TRBV19, the J gene TRBJ1-5, with 7 bases matching TRBD1. The CDR3 coding sequence is TGTGCCAGTAGTATAGGGACAGGCGAGAATCAGCCCCAGCATTTT. Translated, it gives CASSIGTGENQPQHF.